This T cell receptor beta chain was recovered during a study of vaccination effects on CD4 cells after COVID-19. Overall study context: ViraFEST assay sequencing came after antigen-specific CD4+ T cells were expanded with viral peptide pools. Cultures used 2 million or so PBMC per well, approximately 10 IU/ml IL-2 and about 10 ug/ml peptides.

Culture lasted about 10 days before CD4+ T cell isolation. None of the vaccinated had previously contracted SARS-CoV-2, and their nucleocapsid antibodies tested negative. IL-2 medium supplanted half the medium on days 3 and 7. TCRdb keeps only in-frame clones here, not all; method: immunoSEQ multiplex PCR. This table holds under 40,000 clones, 82% found once. This CDR3 contains 17 residues. V lost 5 bases and J lost 6; bases outside the gene matches: 9. CDR1 is WSHSY, CDR2 SAAADI, per germline. On this clone itself: The antigen remains unidentified.

The sequencing here drew on CD4+ T cells from PBMCs cultured without peptide, taken before COVID-19 vaccination. The chain joins TRBV10-2 to TRBJ2-3; 15 positions match TRBD2. This receptor was obtained from a human donor who received a COVID-19 vaccine. Here the CDR3 reads CASSPGTSGGSYDTQYF. DNA of the CDR3: TGCGCCAGCAGTCCCGGGACTAGCGGGGGGTCCTATGATACGCAGTATTTT.